Listed below are T cell receptor beta chains from one sample, sequenced in a study of blood T cell repertoires in COVID-19. This table comes from immunoSEQ multiplex PCR, and its TCRdb copy is limited to in-frame clones, with some not included. This sample has about 270,000 clones, with around 87% found just once. Material: peripheral blood. The receptor set was obtained from a woman aged 50 to 60 with acute or convalescent COVID-19. Both conserved end residues are part of each CDR3. Each record gives: clone size, V gene, J gene, D gene, CDR3 protein, CDR3 DNA. A D gene is named only where the DNA matches it firmly. Clone size is shown for a subset of rows, as once, few, many or a class of expanded clone.

abundance: .
v_gene: TRBV7-3
j_gene: TRBJ2-1
d_gene: .
CDR3aa: CASSRYSYNEQFF
CDR3nt: TGTGCCAGCTCGCGTTACTCCTACAATGAGCAGTTCTTC

abundance: .
v_gene: TRBV11-2
j_gene: TRBJ1-3
d_gene: .
CDR3aa: CASSFRRTGNTIYF
CDR3nt: TGTGCCAGCAGCTTTAGGCGGACTGGAAACACCATATATTTT

abundance: .
v_gene: TRBV6-5
j_gene: TRBJ1-1
d_gene: .
CDR3aa: CASRRAVGTEAFF
CDR3nt: TGTGCCAGCAGGAGGGCCGTCGGGACTGAAGCTTTCTTT

abundance: .
v_gene: TRBV6-5
j_gene: TRBJ2-7
d_gene: TRBD1
CDR3aa: CASSTTGATYEQYF
CDR3nt: TGTGCCAGCAGCACGACAGGGGCGACCTACGAGCAGTACTTC

abundance: .
v_gene: TRBV7-3
j_gene: TRBJ2-1
d_gene: .
CDR3aa: CASSFPGREQFF
CDR3nt: TGTGCCAGCAGCTTTCCAGGGCGGGAGCAGTTCTTC

abundance: .
v_gene: TRBV6-5
j_gene: TRBJ1-2
d_gene: TRBD1
CDR3aa: CASSYATGSDGYTF
CDR3nt: TGTGCCAGCAGTTACGCGACAGGGTCGGATGGCTACACCTTC

abundance: .
v_gene: TRBV9
j_gene: TRBJ2-1
d_gene: .
CDR3aa: CASSVGGGSYNEQFF
CDR3nt: TGTGCCAGCAGCGTAGGTGGAGGTAGCTACAATGAGCAGTTCTTC

abundance: .
v_gene: TRBV13
j_gene: TRBJ2-1
d_gene: TRBD2
CDR3aa: CASSTGTSGFVTYNEQFF
CDR3nt: TGTGCCAGCAGCACCGGGACTAGCGGTTTCGTCACCTACAATGAGCAGTTCTTC

abundance: .
v_gene: TRBV19
j_gene: TRBJ1-5
d_gene: .
CDR3aa: CASRGAGQPQHF
CDR3nt: TGTGCCAGTAGGGGAGCGGGACAGCCCCAGCATTTT

abundance: .
v_gene: TRBV10-3
j_gene: TRBJ1-5
d_gene: .
CDR3aa: CAISTGLGNQPQHF
CDR3nt: TGTGCCATCAGTACAGGGCTGGGAAATCAGCCCCAGCATTTT

abundance: .
v_gene: TRBV24-1
j_gene: TRBJ2-5
d_gene: .
CDR3aa: CATTFTGGTSQETQYF
CDR3nt: TGTGCCACCACGTTTACCGGAGGGACGAGTCAAGAGACCCAGTACTTC

abundance: .
v_gene: TRBV6-1
j_gene: TRBJ2-7
d_gene: .
CDR3aa: CASSDMDSSYEQYF
CDR3nt: TGTGCCAGCAGTGATATGGACAGCTCCTACGAGCAGTACTTC

abundance: .
v_gene: TRBV11-3
j_gene: TRBJ2-3
d_gene: .
CDR3aa: CASSPGTDTQYF
CDR3nt: TGTGCCAGCAGCCCCGGGACAGATACGCAGTATTTT

abundance: .
v_gene: TRBV18
j_gene: TRBJ1-4
d_gene: .
CDR3aa: CASSPTTPAGEKLFF
CDR3nt: TGTGCCAGCTCACCCACTACCCCGGCGGGCGAAAAACTGTTTTTT

abundance: .
v_gene: TRBV6-5
j_gene: TRBJ2-7
d_gene: TRBD2
CDR3aa: CASSYFTGLVYEQYF
CDR3nt: TGTGCCAGCAGTTACTTCACGGGACTAGTCTACGAGCAGTACTTC

abundance: .
v_gene: TRBV2
j_gene: TRBJ2-5
d_gene: TRBD1
CDR3aa: CASSDHRDRVQETQYF
CDR3nt: TGTGCCAGCAGTGATCACAGGGACAGGGTCCAAGAGACCCAGTACTTC

abundance: few
v_gene: TRBV20-1
j_gene: TRBJ2-5
d_gene: TRBD1
CDR3aa: CSARGDRGNF
CDR3nt: TGCAGTGCTAGAGGGGACAGGGGAAACTTC

abundance: .
v_gene: TRBV2
j_gene: TRBJ1-5
d_gene: .
CDR3aa: CASTMGQGGQPQHF
CDR3nt: TGTGCCAGCACCATGGGGCAGGGAGGTCAGCCCCAGCATTTT

abundance: .
v_gene: TRBV11-2
j_gene: TRBJ2-7
d_gene: TRBD2
CDR3aa: CASSLAGGYYEQYF
CDR3nt: TGTGCCAGCAGCTTAGCGGGAGGCTACTACGAGCAGTACTTC

abundance: .
v_gene: TRBV7-8
j_gene: TRBJ2-1
d_gene: .
CDR3aa: CASNIITSNGQFF
CDR3nt: TGTGCCAGCAACATTATTACATCCAATGGGCAGTTCTTC

abundance: .
v_gene: TRBV5-1
j_gene: TRBJ2-1
d_gene: TRBD2
CDR3aa: CASSLSSGRARSYNEQFF
CDR3nt: TGCGCCAGCAGCCTATCTAGCGGGAGGGCCAGATCCTACAATGAGCAGTTCTTC

abundance: .
v_gene: TRBV4-2
j_gene: TRBJ2-1
d_gene: TRBD2
CDR3aa: CASSHQLAGNVDEQFF
CDR3nt: TGTGCCAGCAGCCATCAACTAGCGGGAAACGTCGATGAGCAGTTCTTC

abundance: few
v_gene: TRBV7-9
j_gene: TRBJ2-7
d_gene: TRBD1
CDR3aa: CASSLGQGAYEQYF
CDR3nt: TGTGCCAGCAGCCTCGGACAGGGGGCCTACGAGCAGTACTTC

abundance: .
v_gene: TRBV25-1
j_gene: TRBJ2-5
d_gene: .
CDR3aa: CAASSSREETQYF
CDR3nt: TGTGCCGCCTCATCTTCCCGGGAAGAGACCCAGTACTTC

abundance: .
v_gene: TRBV7-2
j_gene: TRBJ2-1
d_gene: .
CDR3aa: CASSSRGRWDEQFF
CDR3nt: TGTGCCAGCAGCTCAAGGGGGAGATGGGATGAGCAGTTCTTC

abundance: .
v_gene: TRBV28
j_gene: TRBJ2-2
d_gene: .
CDR3aa: CASSYPGARTGELFF
CDR3nt: TGTGCCAGCAGCTACCCAGGGGCTCGAACCGGGGAGCTGTTTTTT

abundance: .
v_gene: TRBV5-4
j_gene: TRBJ2-1
d_gene: TRBD1
CDR3aa: CATRQGGGNEQFF
CDR3nt: TGTGCCACTCGACAGGGGGGGGGTAATGAGCAGTTCTTC

abundance: .
v_gene: TRBV27
j_gene: TRBJ1-1
d_gene: TRBD1
CDR3aa: CASSPMGQGETEAFF
CDR3nt: TGTGCCAGCAGTCCGATGGGACAGGGTGAAACTGAAGCTTTCTTT

abundance: .
v_gene: TRBV5-1
j_gene: TRBJ2-7
d_gene: TRBD2
CDR3aa: CASSLVTSGSDEQYF
CDR3nt: TGCGCCAGCAGCTTGGTTACCAGCGGGAGTGACGAGCAGTACTTC

abundance: .
v_gene: TRBV12-3/TRBV12-4
j_gene: TRBJ1-4
d_gene: .
CDR3aa: CASSYFRDEKLFF
CDR3nt: TGTGCCAGCAGTTACTTCCGGGATGAAAAACTGTTTTTT

abundance: .
v_gene: TRBV10-3
j_gene: TRBJ2-7
d_gene: .
CDR3aa: CAISESWTAEQYF
CDR3nt: TGTGCCATCAGTGAGTCTTGGACAGCCGAGCAGTACTTC

abundance: .
v_gene: TRBV7-2
j_gene: TRBJ1-5
d_gene: TRBD1
CDR3aa: CASSPQTGYSNQPQHF
CDR3nt: TGTGCCAGCAGCCCCCAGACAGGGTACAGCAATCAGCCCCAGCATTTT

abundance: .
v_gene: TRBV3-1/TRBV3-2
j_gene: TRBJ1-3
d_gene: .
CDR3aa: CASSQGDSGNTIYF
CDR3nt: TGTGCCAGCAGCCAGGGCGACAGCGGAAACACCATATATTTT

abundance: once
v_gene: TRBV29-1
j_gene: TRBJ2-1
d_gene: TRBD1
CDR3aa: CSVVKGDRGPNEQFF
CDR3nt: TGCAGCGTTGTTAAGGGGGACAGGGGTCCAAATGAGCAGTTCTTC

abundance: .
v_gene: TRBV19
j_gene: TRBJ1-5
d_gene: .
CDR3aa: CASRLGAAGHYQPQHF
CDR3nt: TGTGCCAGTAGACTGGGGGCGGCAGGACATTACCAGCCCCAGCATTTT

abundance: .
v_gene: TRBV28
j_gene: TRBJ2-4
d_gene: .
CDR3aa: CASSLFGVPIQYF
CDR3nt: TGTGCCAGCAGTTTGTTCGGAGTTCCAATTCAGTACTTC

abundance: once
v_gene: TRBV3-1/TRBV3-2
j_gene: TRBJ2-1
d_gene: .
CDR3aa: CASSQVLWGGGEQFF
CDR3nt: TGTGCCAGCAGCCAAGTGCTATGGGGGGGCGGTGAGCAGTTCTTC

abundance: .
v_gene: TRBV7-6
j_gene: TRBJ1-6
d_gene: .
CDR3aa: CASSPDSTNSPLHF
CDR3nt: TGTGCCAGCAGCCCGGACAGCACTAATTCACCCCTCCACTTT

abundance: .
v_gene: TRBV29-1
j_gene: TRBJ2-3
d_gene: .
CDR3aa: CSVPLDAHGTQYF
CDR3nt: TGCAGCGTCCCCCTAGATGCCCACGGTACGCAGTATTTT

abundance: once
v_gene: TRBV28
j_gene: TRBJ1-2
d_gene: .
CDR3aa: CASSLVGQNYGYTF
CDR3nt: TGTGCCAGCAGTTTAGTAGGACAAAACTATGGCTACACCTTC

abundance: .
v_gene: TRBV5-4
j_gene: TRBJ2-7
d_gene: .
CDR3aa: CASSLGLGRGMVGEQYF
CDR3nt: TGTGCCAGCAGCTTGGGTCTAGGCCGAGGGATGGTGGGGGAGCAGTACTTC

abundance: .
v_gene: TRBV5-4
j_gene: TRBJ1-5
d_gene: .
CDR3aa: CASSEGSGLGGAVPQPQHF
CDR3nt: TGTGCCAGCAGCGAGGGAAGCGGTCTTGGGGGCGCGGTCCCACAGCCCCAGCATTTT